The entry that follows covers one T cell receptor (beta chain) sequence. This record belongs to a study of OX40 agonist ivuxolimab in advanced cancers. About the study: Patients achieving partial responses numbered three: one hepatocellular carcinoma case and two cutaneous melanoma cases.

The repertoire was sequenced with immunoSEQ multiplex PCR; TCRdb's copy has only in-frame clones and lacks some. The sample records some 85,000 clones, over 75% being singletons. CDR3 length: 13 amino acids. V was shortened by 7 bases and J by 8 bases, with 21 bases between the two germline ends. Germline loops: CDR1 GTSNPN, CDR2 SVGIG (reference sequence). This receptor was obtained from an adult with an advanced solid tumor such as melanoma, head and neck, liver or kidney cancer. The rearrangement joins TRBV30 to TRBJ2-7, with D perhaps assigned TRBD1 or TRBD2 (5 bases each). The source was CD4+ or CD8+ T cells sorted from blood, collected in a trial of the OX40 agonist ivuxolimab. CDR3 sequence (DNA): TGTGCCTTCCTTTGGGGGAATACGATAAAGCAGTACTTC. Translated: CAFLWGNTIKQYF.